This T cell receptor (beta chain) was recovered during a study of PD-1 blockade in classical Hodgkin lymphoma. The study, taken as a whole, reports: At baseline, newly diagnosed patients reportedly showed less TCR diversity than healthy donors. Compared with baseline, CD4+ but not CD8+ TCR diversity had risen significantly by C4D1.

V lost 8 bases, J lost 4 bases, and 9 bases stayed unmatched. The CDR3 totals 14 residues. Germline lookup yields CDR1 MNHNS and CDR2 SASEGT. Each patient experienced a relapse that followed autologous stem cell transplantation, and brentuximab vedotin exposure varied. Details on this clone: Its antigen is still unknown.

Sequencing used immunoSEQ multiplex PCR; TCRdb keeps in-frame clones, though not all of them. The table has 40,000 to 60,000 clones, around 78% seen once; the top ten hold over 13%. The material sequenced was peripheral blood mononuclear cells (PBMCs), taken before the second cycle of nivolumab. The chain combines TRBV6-1 with TRBJ2-7; the match to TRBD1 covers 9 bases. This receptor was taken from a human donor with classical Hodgkin lymphoma. The CDR3 region has the DNA TGTGCCAGCGGCGAGGGGACAGGGCCGTACGAGCAGTACTTC. Its translation: CASGEGTGPYEQYF.